The present TCR beta chain was sequenced within a study of shared clonotypes between healthy human individuals. Study at large: Samples came from a couple of female and a few male donors aged 18 to 49. General study results and limits: There were few donors, and this limited the genetic and exposure-history diversity represented.

Those who donated, Caucasian adults without exception, all lived in Nashville, Tennessee. Note on this clone: Its antigen remains unknown.

V dropped 5 bases and J dropped 3; count of bases not matched to a gene: 7. The germline gives CDR1 MDHEN, CDR2 SYDVKM. This CDR3 has 15 residues. Assay used: immunoSEQ multiplex PCR; TCRdb lists only in-frame clones, some missing. The sample consists of approximately 2,300,000 clones, approximately 90% of them appearing once. Sequenced input: naive CD4+ T cells from PBMCs. Specified subset: CD45RA+ positively selected. The source is a man between 18 and 29 years old in good health. Some clones in this sample may be carry-over from other donors' samples. The V call is TRBV28, the J call TRBJ2-1, with TRBD2 identical over 7 bases. Here the CDR3 reads CASSRGSPHYNEQFF. The CDR3 nucleotides are TGTGCCAGCAGTCGCGGGAGTCCCCACTACAATGAGCAGTTCTTC.